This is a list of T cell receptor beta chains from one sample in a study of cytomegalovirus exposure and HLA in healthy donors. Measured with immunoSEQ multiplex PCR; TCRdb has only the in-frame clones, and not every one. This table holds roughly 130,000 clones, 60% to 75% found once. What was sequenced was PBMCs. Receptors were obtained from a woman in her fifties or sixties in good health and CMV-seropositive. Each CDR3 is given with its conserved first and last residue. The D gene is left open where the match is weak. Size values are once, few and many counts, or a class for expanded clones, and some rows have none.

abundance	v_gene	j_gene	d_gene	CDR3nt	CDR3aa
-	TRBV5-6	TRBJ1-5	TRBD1	TGTGCCAGCAGCGCGGGACAGGGGCGGGGTCAGCCCCAGCATTTT	CASSAGQGRGQPQHF
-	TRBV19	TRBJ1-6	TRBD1	TGTGCCAGTAGAAGTCTTCGGGAGGGACAGGGGTATTCACCCCTCCACTTT	CASRSLREGQGYSPLHF
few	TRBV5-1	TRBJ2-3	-	TGCGCCAGCAGCCCCGGACACACAGATACGCAGTATTTT	CASSPGHTDTQYF
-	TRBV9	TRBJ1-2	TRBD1	TGTGCCAGCAGCGCCCGGGACAGGGATAACTATGGCTACACCTTC	CASSARDRDNYGYTF
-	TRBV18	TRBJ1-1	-	TGTGCCAGCTCACCAAACAGGGAGACTGAAGCTTTCTTT	CASSPNRETEAFF
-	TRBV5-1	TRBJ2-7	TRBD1	TGCGCCAGCACCCAAGGACAGGGGGCTCGTGAGCAGTACTTC	CASTQGQGAREQYF
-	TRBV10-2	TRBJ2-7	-	TGCGCCAGCAGTGAGAACAGGCAGAGAAACGAGCAGTACTTC	CASSENRQRNEQYF
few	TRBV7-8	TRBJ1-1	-	TGTGCCAGCACCCCTGGGGCGCCCAGCACTGAAGCTTTCTTT	CASTPGAPSTEAFF
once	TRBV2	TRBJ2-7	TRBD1	TGTGCCAGTAACTGGGACAGGGGCCTCCGCGAGCAGTACTTC	CASNWDRGLREQYF
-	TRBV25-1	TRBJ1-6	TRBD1	TGTGCCACCAGGACAGGGTTAGGAGGATCACCCCTCCACTTT	CATRTGLGGSPLHF
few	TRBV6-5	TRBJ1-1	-	TGTGCCAGCAGCCAGAAAGGGGTTGCCCGGGAAGCTTTCTTT	CASSQKGVAREAFF
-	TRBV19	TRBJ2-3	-	TGTGCCAGTAGTATAGAAAGGAGAACAGATACGCAGTATTTT	CASSIERRTDTQYF
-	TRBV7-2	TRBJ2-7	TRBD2	TGTGCCAGCAGCTTAAGGGGGACTAGCGGTGAGCAGTACTTC	CASSLRGTSGEQYF
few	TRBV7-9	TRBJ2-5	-	TGTGCCAGCAGCTTCTTGGAGACCCAGTACTTC	CASSFLETQYF
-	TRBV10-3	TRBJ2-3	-	TGTGCCCTCAGGGCCGACACAGATACGCAGTATTTT	CALRADTDTQYF
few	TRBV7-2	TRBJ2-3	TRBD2	TGTGCCAGCAGCTTAGATGCCAGCGGGGGTGTAGATACGCAGTATTTT	CASSLDASGGVDTQYF
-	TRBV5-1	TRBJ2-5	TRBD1	TGCGCCAGCAGCGCACGCGGGACAGGGCAGGAGACCCAGTACTTC	CASSARGTGQETQYF
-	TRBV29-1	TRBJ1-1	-	TGCAGCCAGACACCTCTCATACAGGGTCGGTGGACTGAAGCTTTCTTT	CSQTPLIQGRWTEAFF
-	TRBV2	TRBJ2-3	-	TGTGCCAGCAGGCCAGAGGGAGATACGCAGTATTTT	CASRPEGDTQYF
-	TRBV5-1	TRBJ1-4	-	TGCGCCAGCAGCCCCCCCGGGGGAGGGGGTGAAAAACTGTTTTTT	CASSPPGGGGEKLFF
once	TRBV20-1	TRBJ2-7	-	TGCAGTGCTAGCCTCAGCTACGAGCAGTACTTC	CSASLSYEQYF
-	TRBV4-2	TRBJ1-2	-	TGTGCCAGCAGCCAAGATCGGAGGAGCTACACCTTC	CASSQDRRSYTF